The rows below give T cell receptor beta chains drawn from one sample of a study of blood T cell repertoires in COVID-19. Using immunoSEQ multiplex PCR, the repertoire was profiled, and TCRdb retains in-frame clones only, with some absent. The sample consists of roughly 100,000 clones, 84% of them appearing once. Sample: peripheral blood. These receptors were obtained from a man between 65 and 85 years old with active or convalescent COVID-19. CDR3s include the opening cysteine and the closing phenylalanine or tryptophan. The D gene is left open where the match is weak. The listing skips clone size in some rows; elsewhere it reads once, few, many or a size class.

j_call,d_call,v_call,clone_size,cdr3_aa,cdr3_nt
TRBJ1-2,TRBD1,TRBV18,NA,CASSPGRQGDGYTF,TGTGCCAGCTCACCGGGTCGACAGGGTGATGGCTACACCTTC
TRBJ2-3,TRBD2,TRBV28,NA,CASSFSSGRRTDTQYF,TGTGCCAGCAGTTTTTCTAGCGGGCGTCGCACAGATACGCAGTATTTT
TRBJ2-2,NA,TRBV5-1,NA,CASSLSAGQTGELFF,TGCGCCAGCAGCTTGTCGGCAGGACAAACCGGGGAGCTGTTTTTT
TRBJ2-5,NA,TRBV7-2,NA,CASSQGRKETQYF,TGTGCCAGCAGCCAGGGAAGGAAAGAGACCCAGTACTTC
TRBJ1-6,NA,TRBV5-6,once,CASSPRGSRWDSPLHF,TGTGCCAGCAGCCCCAGGGGTTCGCGCTGGGATTCACCCCTCCACTTT
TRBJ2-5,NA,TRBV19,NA,CASSVQETQYF,TGTGCCAGTAGTGTACAAGAGACCCAGTACTTC
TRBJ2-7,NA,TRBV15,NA,CATSRDRGPLYEQYF,TGTGCCACCAGCAGAGATCGAGGGCCCCTGTACGAGCAGTACTTC
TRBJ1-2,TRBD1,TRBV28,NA,CASSSHYGTGNYGYTF,TGTGCCAGCAGTTCTCATTACGGGACAGGGAACTATGGCTACACCTTC
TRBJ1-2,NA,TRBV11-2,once,CASSPAGGGLSYTF,TGTGCCAGCAGCCCAGCGGGGGGCGGGTTGAGCTACACCTTC
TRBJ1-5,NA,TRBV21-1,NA,CASSKEGQKRFGNQPQHF,TGTGCCAGCAGCAAAGAAGGACAGAAGCGGTTTGGCAATCAGCCCCAGCATTTT
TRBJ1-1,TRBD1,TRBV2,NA,CASLEYRGSEAFF,TGTGCCAGTTTGGAATACAGGGGATCTGAAGCTTTCTTT
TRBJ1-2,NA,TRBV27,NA,CASSPTGYGYTF,TGTGCCAGCAGTCCTACAGGGTATGGCTACACCTTC
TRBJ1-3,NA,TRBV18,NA,CASSPRQENTIYF,TGTGCCAGCTCACCTCGACAGGAAAACACCATATATTTT
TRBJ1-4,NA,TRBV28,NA,CASSQTGITTNEKLFF,TGTGCCAGCTCCCAGACAGGAATTACAACTAATGAAAAACTGTTTTTT